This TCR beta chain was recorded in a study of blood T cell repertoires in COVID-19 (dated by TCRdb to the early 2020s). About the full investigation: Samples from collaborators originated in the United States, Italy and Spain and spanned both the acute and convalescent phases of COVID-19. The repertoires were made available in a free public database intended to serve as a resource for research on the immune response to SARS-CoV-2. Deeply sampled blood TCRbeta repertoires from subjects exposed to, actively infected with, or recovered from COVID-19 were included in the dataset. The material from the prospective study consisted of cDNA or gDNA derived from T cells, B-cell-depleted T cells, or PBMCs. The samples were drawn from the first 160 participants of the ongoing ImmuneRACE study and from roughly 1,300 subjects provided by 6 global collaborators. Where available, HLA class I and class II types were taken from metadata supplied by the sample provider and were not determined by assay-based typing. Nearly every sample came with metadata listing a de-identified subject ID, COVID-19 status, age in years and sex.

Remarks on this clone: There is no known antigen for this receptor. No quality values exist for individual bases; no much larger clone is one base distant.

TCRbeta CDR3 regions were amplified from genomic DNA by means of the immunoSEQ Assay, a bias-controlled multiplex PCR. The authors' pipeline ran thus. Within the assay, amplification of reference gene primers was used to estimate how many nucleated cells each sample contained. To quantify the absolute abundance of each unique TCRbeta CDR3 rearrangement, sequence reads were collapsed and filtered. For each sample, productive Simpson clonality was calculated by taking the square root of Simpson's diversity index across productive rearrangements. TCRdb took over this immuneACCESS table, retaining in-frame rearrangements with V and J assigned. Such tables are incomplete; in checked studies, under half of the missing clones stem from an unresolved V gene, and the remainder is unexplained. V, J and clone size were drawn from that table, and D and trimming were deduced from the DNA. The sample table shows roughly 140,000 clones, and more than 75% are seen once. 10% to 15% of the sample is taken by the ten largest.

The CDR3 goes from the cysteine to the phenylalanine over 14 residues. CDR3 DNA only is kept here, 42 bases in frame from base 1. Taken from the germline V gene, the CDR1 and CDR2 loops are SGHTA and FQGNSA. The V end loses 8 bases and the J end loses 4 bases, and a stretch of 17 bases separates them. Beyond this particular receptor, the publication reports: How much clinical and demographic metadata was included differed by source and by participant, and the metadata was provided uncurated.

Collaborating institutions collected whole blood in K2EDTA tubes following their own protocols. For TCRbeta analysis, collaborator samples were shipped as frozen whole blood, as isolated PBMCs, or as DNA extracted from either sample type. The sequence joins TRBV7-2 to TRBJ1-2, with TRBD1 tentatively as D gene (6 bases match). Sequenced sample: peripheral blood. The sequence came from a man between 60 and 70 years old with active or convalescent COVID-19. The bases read TGTGCCAGCGATATTAGGCAGGGGACCTATGGCTACACCTTC. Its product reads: CASDIRQGTYGYTF.